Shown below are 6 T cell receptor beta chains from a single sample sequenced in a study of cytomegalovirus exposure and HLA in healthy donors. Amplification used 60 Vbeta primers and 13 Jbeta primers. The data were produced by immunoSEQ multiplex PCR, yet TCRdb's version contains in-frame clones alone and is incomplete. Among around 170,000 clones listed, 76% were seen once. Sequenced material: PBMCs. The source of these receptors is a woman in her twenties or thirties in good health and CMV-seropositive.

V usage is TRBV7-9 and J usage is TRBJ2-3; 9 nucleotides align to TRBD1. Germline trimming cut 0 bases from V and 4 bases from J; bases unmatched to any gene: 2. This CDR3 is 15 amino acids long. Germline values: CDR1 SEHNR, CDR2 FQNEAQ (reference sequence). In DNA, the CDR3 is TGTGCCAGCAGCTTAGCGGACAGGGGTTCAGATACGCAGTATTTT. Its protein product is CASSLADRGSDTQYF.

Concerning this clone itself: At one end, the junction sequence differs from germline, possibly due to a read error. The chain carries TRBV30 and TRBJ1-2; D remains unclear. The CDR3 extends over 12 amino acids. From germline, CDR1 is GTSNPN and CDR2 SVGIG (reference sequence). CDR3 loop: CAWNSAGDGHTF. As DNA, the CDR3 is TGTGCCTGGAATAGCGCTGGGGATGGCCACACCTTC.

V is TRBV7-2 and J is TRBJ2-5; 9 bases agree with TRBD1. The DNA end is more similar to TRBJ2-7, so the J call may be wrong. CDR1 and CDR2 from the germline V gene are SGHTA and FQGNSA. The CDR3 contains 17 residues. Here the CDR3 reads CASSGSPGTGTTYEQYF. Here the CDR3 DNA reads TGTGCCAGCAGCGGTAGTCCCGGGACAGGGACAACCTACGAGCAGTACTTC.

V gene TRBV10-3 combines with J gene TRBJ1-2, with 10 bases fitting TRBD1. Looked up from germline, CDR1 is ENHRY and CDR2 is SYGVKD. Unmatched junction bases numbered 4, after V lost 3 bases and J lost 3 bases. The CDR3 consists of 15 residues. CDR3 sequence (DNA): TGTGCCATCAGTGACTCCGGGACAGGGGACTATGGCTACACCTTC. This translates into CAISDSGTGDYGYTF.

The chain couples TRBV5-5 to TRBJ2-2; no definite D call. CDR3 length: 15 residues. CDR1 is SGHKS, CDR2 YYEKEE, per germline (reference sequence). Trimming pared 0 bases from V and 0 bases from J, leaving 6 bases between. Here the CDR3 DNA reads TGTGCCAGCAGCTTGGGGCCATCGAACACCGGGGAGCTGTTTTTT. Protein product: CASSLGPSNTGELFF.

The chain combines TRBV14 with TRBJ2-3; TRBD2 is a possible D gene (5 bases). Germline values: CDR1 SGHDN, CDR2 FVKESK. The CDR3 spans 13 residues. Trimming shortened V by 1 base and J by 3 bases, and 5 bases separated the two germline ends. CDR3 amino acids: CASSQAGTDTQYF. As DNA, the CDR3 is TGTGCCAGCAGCCAAGCGGGGACAGATACGCAGTATTTT. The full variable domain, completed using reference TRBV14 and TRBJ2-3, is EAGVTQFPSHSVIEKGQTVTLRCDPISGHDNLYWYRRVMGKEIKFLLHFVKESKQDESGMPNNRFLAERTGGTYSTLKVQPAELEDSGVYFCASSQAGTDTQYFGPGTRLTVL.